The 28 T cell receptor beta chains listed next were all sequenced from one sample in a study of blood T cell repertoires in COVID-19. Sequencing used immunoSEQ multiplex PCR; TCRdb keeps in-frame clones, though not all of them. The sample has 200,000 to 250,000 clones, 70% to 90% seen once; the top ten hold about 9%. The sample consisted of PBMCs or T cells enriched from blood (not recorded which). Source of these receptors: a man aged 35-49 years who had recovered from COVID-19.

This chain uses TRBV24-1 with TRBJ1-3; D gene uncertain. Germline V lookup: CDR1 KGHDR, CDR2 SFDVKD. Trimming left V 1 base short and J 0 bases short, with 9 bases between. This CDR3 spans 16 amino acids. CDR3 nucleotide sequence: TGTGCCACCAGTGATTTCTTAGCAGACTCTGGAAACACCATATATTTT. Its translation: CATSDFLADSGNTIYF.

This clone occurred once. The CDR3 loop reads CASSLVRRDNSPLHF. The CDR3 coding sequence is TGCGCCAGCAGCTTGGTTCGTCGGGATAATTCACCCCTCCACTTT. The chain couples TRBV5-1 to TRBJ1-6; D is unclear. The CDR3 has 15 amino acids. The germline V gene has CDR1 SGHRS and CDR2 YFSETQ. The ends were cut back, 0 bases at V and 5 bases at J, with 9 bases in the middle.

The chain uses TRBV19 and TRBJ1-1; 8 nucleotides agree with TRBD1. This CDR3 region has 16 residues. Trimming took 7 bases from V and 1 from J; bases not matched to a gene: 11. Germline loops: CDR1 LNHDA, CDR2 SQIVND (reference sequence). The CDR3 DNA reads TGTGCCAGTAAGGGGCGACAGGGGCGTAAGAACACTGAAGCTTTCTTT. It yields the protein CASKGRQGRKNTEAFF.

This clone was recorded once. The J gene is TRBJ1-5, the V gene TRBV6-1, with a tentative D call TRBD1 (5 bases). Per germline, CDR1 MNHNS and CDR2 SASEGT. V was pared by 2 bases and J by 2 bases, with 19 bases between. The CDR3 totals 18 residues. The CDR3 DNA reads TGTGCCAGCAGTGAATGGTCGGCGGGGACGGGCGGCAATCAGCCCCAGCATTTT. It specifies CASSEWSAGTGGNQPQHF.

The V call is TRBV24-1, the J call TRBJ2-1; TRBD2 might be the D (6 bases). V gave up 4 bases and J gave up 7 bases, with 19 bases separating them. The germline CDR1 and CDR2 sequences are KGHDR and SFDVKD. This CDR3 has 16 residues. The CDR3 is CATSDHAPGEGNEQFF. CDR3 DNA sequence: TGTGCCACCAGTGACCACGCCCCGGGGGAAGGGAATGAGCAGTTCTTC.

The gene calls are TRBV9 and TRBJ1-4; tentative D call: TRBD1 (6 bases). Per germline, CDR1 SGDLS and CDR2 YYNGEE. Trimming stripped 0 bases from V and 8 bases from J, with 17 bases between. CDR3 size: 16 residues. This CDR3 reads CASSVAGSGVGEKLFF. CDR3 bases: TGTGCCAGCAGCGTAGCTGGTTCAGGGGTTGGAGAAAAACTGTTTTTT. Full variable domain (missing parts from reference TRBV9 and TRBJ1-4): DSGVTQTPKHLITATGQRVTLRCSPRSGDLSVYWYQQSLDQGLQFLIQYYNGEERAKGNILERFSAQQFPDLHSELNLSSLELGDSALYFCASSVAGSGVGEKLFFGSGTQLSVL.

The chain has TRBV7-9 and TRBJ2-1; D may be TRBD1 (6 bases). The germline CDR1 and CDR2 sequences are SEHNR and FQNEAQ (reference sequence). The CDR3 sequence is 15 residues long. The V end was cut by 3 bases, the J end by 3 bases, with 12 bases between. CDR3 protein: CASSLVAGDYNEQFF. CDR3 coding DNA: TGTGCCAGCAGCTTGGTGGCAGGGGACTACAATGAGCAGTTCTTC.

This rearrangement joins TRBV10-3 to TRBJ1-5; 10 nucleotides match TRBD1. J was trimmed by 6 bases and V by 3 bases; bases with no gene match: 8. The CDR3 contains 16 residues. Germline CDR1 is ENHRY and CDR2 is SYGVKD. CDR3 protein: CAISDFTGTGAQPQHF. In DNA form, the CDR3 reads TGTGCCATCAGTGACTTTACCGGGACAGGGGCTCAGCCCCAGCATTTT.

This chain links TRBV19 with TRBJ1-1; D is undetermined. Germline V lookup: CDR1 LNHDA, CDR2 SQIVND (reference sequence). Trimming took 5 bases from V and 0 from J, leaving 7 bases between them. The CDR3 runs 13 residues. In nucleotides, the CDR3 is TGTGCCAGTAGTGCGGGCATGAACACTGAAGCTTTCTTT. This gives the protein CASSAGMNTEAFF.

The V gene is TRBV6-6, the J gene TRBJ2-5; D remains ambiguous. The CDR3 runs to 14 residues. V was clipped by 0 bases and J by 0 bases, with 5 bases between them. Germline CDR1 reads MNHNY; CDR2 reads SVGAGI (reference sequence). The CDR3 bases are TGTGCCAGCAGTTACTCAGAGTACCAAGAGACCCAGTACTTC. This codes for CASSYSEYQETQYF.

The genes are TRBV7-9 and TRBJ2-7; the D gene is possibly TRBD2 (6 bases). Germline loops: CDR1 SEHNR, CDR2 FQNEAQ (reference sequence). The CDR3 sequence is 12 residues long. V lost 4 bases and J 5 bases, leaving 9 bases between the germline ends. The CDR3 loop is CASSSTRDEQYF. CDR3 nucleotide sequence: TGTGCCAGCAGCTCGACTAGGGACGAGCAGTACTTC.

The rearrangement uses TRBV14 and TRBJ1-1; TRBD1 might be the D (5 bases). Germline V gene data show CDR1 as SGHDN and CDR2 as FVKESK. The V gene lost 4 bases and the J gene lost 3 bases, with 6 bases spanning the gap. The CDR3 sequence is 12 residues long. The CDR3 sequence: CASSPGDTEAFF. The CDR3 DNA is TGTGCCAGCAGCCCGGGGGACACTGAAGCTTTCTTT.

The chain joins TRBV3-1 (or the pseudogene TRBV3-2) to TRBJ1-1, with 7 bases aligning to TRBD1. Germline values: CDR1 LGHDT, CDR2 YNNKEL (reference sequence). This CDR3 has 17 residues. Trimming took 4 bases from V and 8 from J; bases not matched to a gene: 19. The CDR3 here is CASSLLRGTGQSLEAFF. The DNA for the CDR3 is TGTGCCAGCAGCCTCCTAAGGGGTACGGGACAGAGCTTAGAAGCTTTCTTT.

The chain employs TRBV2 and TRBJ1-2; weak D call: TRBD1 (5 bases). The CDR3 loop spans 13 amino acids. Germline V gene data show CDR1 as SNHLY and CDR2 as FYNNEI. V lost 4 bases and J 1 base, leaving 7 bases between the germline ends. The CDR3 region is CASSGDFNYGYTF. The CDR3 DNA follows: TGTGCCAGCAGTGGGGACTTTAACTATGGCTACACCTTC.

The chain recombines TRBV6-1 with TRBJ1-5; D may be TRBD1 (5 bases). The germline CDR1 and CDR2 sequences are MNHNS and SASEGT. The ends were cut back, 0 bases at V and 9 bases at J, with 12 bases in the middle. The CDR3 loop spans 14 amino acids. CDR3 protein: CASSEARAIRPQHF. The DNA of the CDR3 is TGTGCCAGCAGTGAAGCCAGGGCGATACGGCCCCAGCATTTT.

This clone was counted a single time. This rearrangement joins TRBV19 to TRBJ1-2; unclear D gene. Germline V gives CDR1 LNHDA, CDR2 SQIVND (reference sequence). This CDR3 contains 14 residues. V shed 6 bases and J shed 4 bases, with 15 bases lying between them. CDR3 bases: TGTGCCAGTAGAAGAAGACCGGGAGGCTATGGCTACACCTTC. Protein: CASRRRPGGYGYTF.

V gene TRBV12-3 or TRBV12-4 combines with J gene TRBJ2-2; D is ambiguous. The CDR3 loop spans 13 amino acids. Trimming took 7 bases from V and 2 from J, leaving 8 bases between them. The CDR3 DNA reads TGTGCCAGCACGCCAGGAAACACCGGGGAGCTGTTTTTT. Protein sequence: CASTPGNTGELFF.

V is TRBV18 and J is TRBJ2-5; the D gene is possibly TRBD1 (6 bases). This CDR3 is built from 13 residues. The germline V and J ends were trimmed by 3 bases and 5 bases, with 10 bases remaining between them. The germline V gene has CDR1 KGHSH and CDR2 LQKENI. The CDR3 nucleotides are TGTGCCAGCTCACCCAGGGGCGCGGAGACCCAGTACTTC. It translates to CASSPRGAETQYF.

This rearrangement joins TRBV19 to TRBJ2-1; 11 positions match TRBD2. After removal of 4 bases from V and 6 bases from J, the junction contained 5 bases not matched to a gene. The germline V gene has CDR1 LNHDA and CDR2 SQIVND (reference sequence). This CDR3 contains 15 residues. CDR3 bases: TGTGCCAGTAGTACAGCCGGGACTAGCGGCAATGAGCAGTTCTTC. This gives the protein CASSTAGTSGNEQFF.

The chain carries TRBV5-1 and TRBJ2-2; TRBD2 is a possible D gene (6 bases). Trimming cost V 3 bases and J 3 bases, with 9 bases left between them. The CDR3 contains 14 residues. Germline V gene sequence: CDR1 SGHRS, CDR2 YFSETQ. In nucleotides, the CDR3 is TGCGCCAGCAGCTCCCCGGGGGACACCGGGGAGCTGTTTTTT. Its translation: CASSSPGDTGELFF.

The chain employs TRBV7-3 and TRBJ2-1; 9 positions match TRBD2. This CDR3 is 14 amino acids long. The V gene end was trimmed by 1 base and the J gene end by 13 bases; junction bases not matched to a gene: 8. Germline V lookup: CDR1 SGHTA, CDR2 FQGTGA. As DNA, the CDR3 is TGTGCCAGCAGCTTAAACGGCGGGAGGGTGGAACAGTTCTTC. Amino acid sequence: CASSLNGGRVEQFF.

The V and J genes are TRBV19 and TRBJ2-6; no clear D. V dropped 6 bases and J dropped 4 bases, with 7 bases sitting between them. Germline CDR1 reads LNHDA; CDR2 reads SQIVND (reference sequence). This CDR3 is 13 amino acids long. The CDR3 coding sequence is TGTGCCAGTAGGACATTCGGGGCCAACGTCCTGACTTTC. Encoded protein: CASRTFGANVLTF.

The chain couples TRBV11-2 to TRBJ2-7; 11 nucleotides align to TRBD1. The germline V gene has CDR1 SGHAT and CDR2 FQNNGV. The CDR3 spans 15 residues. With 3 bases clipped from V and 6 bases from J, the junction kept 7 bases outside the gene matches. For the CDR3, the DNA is TGTGCCAGCAGCTTCGGACAGGGGGCGCAGGGCGAGCAGTACTTC. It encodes CASSFGQGAQGEQYF.

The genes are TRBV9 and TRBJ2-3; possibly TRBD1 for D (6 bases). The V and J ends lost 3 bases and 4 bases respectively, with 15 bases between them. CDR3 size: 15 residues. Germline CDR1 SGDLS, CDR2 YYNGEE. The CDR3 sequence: CASSGDGTRADTQYF. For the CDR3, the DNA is TGTGCCAGCAGCGGAGACGGGACACGGGCAGATACGCAGTATTTT. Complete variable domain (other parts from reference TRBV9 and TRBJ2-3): DSGVTQTPKHLITATGQRVTLRCSPRSGDLSVYWYQQSLDQGLQFLIQYYNGEERAKGNILERFSAQQFPDLHSELNLSSLELGDSALYFCASSGDGTRADTQYFGPGTRLTVL.

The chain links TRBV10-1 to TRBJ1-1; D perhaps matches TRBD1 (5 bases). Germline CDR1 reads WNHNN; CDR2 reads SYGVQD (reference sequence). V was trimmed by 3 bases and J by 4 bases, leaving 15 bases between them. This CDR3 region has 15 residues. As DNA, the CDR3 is TGCGCCAGCAGTGAACAGGCGCGGGGGGGCACTGAAGCTTTCTTT. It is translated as CASSEQARGGTEAFF.

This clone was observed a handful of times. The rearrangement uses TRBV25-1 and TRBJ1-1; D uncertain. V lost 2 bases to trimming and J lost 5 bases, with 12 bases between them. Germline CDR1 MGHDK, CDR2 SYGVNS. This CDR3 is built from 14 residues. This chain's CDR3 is CASSERARGTEAFF. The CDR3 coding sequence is TGTGCCAGCAGTGAAAGGGCGAGAGGGACTGAAGCTTTCTTT.

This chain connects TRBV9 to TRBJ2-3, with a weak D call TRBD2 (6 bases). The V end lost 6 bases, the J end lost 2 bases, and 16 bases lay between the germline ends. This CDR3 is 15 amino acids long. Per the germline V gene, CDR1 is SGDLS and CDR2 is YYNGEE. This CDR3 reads CASNGLGGHTDTQYF. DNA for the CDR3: TGTGCCAGCAACGGGCTGGGGGGTCACACAGATACGCAGTATTTT.

The CDR3 DNA reads TGTGCCAGCAGCCCTCCTCTCCTCTACTATGGCTACACCTTC. This gives the protein CASSPPLLYYGYTF. The chain is built from TRBV7-9 and TRBJ1-2; D is ambiguous. The CDR3 totals 14 residues. Trimming took 5 bases from V and 3 from J, leaving 13 bases between them. Germline loops: CDR1 SEHNR, CDR2 FQNEAQ (reference sequence).